The clone carrying this T cell receptor beta chain ranks as medium-sized in terms of frequency. TRB amplification used around 260 ng of peripheral blood genomic DNA. TRB was amplified by touch-down multiplex PCR, primer pools A and B combined. No DNA is given; TCRdb re-called the multiplex PCR reads and lists each CDR3 protein once. This sample's table reports 9,000 to 13,000 distinct CDR3 sequences. Germline V gene sequence: CDR1 MNHEY, CDR2 SVGAGI. CDR3 length equals 18 residues. The data are from a study of T cell clusters in autoimmune cytopenias. The data were also submitted as part of a second study, on T cell repertoires in aging, cancer and after chemotherapy.

The TCR sequence derives from a human donor in good health. The chain recombines TRBV6-5 with TRBJ2-6; TCRdb indicates TRBD2, and absent DNA this call remains unverified. Sequenced input: peripheral blood. The CDR3 region is CASSRSGGLKSGANVLTF.